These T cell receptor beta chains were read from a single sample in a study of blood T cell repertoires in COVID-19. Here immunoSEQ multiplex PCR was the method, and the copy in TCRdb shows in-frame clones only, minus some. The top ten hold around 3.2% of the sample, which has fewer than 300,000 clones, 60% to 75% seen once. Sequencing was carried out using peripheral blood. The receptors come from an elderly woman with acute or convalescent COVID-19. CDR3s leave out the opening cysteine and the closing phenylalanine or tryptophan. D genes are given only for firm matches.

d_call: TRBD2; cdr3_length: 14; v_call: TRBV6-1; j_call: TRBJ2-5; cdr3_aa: ASSEGLAGFQETQY
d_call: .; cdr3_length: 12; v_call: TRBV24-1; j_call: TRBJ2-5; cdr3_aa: ATSEGGDQETQY
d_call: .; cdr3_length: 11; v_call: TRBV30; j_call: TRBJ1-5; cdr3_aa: AWRSQGNQPQH
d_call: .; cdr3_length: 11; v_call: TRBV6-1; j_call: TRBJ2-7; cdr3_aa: ASSESHHYEQY
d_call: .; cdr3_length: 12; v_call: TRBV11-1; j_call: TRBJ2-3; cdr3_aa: ASSTTPSTDTQY
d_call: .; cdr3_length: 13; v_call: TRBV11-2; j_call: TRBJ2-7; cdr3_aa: ASSLGRGPSYEQY
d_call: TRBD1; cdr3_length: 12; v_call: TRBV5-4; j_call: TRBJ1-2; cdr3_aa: ASRFGQGAYGYT
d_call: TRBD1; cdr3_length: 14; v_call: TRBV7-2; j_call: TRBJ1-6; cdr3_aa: ASSPHPNRGVGPLH
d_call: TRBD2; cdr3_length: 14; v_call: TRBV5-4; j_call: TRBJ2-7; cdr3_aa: ASSRQGRAGVYEQY
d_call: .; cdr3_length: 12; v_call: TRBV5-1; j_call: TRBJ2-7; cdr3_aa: ASSLDREAYEQY
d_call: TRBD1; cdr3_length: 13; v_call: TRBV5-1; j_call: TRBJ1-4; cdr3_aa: ASSPRTTQGEKLF
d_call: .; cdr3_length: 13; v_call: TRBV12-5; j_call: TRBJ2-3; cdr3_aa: ASGLRRDPTDTQY
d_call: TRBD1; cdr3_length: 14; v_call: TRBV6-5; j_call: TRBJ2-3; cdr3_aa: ASSFTTGASTDTQY
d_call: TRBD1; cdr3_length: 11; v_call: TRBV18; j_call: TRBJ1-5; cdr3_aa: ASSPRQGEPQH
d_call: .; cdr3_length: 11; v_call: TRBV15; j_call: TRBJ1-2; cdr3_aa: ATSRARDYGYT
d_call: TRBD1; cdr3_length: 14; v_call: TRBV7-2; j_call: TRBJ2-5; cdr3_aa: ASSLYRGLNGETQY
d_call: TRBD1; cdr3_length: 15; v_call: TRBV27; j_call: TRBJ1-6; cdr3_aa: ASKREAGTGVNSPLH
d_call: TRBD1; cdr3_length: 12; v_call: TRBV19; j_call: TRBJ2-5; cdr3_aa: ASSIGQGAETQY
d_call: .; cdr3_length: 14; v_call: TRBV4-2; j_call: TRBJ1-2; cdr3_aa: ASSQDLLTVNYGYT
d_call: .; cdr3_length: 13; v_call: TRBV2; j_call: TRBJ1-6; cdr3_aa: ASSPEGRSGSPLH
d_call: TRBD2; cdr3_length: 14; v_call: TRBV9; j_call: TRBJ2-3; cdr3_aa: ASSVVGLAGRATQY
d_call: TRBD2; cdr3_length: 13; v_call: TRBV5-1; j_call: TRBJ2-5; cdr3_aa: ASGASGRARETQY
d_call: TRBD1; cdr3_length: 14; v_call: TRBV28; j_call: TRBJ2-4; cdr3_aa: ASSQQGVGVKNIQY
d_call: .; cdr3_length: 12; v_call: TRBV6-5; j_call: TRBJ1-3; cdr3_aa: ASSMRTAGNTIY
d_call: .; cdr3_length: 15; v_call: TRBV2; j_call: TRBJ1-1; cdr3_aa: ASSEGPSKAMNTEAF
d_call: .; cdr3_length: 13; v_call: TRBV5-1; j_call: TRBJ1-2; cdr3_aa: ASSLAGGRADGYT
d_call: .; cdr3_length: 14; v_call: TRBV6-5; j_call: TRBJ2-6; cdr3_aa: ASSYTGNAGANVLT
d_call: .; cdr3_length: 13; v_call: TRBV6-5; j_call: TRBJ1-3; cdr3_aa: ASSYSQEAGNTIY
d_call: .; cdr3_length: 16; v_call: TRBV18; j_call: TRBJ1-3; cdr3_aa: ASSEAVRSTGSGNTIY
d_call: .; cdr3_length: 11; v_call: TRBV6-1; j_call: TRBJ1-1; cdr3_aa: ASSEQGRTEAF
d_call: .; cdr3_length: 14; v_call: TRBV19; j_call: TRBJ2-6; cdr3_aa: ASTPPGRSGANVLT
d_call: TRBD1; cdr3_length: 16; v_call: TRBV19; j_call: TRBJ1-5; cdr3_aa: ASSRPGQGSYSNQPQH
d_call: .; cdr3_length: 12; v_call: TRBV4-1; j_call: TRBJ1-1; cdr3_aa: ASSQDPRGHEAF
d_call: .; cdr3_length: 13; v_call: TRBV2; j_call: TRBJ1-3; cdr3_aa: ASSEVGLSGNTIY
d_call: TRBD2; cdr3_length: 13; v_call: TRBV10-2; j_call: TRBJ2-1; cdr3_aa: ASSGGLAGDNEQF
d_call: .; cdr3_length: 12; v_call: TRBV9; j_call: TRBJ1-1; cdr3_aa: ASSVGVFDTEAF
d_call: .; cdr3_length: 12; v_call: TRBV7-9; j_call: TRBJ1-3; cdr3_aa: ASTYTRSGNTIY
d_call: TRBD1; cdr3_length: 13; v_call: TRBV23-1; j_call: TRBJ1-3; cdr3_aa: ASKSTGGFGNTIY
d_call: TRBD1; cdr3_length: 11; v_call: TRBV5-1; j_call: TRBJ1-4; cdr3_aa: ASRTGSNEKLF
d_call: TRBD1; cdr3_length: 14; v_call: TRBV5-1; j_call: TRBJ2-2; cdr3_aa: ASSPGQALNTGELF
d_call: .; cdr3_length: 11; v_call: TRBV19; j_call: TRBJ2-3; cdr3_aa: ASSIGREDTQY
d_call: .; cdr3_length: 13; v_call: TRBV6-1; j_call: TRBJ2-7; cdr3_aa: ASTYGGGAGYEQY
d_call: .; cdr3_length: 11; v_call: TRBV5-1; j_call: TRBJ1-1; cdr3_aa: ASSSQGSTEAF
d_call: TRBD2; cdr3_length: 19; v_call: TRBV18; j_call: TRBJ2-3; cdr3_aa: ASSPTRAGGVVSRRTDTQY
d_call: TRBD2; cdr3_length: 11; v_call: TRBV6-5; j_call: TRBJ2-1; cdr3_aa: ASRLAGDNEQF